A selection of T cell receptor beta chains follows, all from one sample in a study of beta chain features in type 1 diabetes. Clones were read by immunoSEQ multiplex PCR, and TCRdb kept only the in-frame ones, dropping some. Of approximately 260,000 clones listed, around 24% are singletons. Sequences were obtained from naive CD4+ T cells from blood. The receptors derive from a woman in her thirties with type 1 diabetes. Both conserved end residues are part of each CDR3. The D gene is left open where the match is weak. Expanded clones get a size class; other rows say once, few or many, or leave the size out.

D gene	J gene	CDR3 length	V gene	clone size	CDR3 protein	CDR3 DNA
.	TRBJ2-5	14	TRBV10-3	few	CAISESTGRGTQYF	TGTGCCATCAGTGAGTCGACGGGTCGGGGGACCCAGTACTTC
TRBD1	TRBJ1-1	14	TRBV30	.	CAWSVRRGPTEAFF	TGTGCCTGGAGTGTACGGAGGGGGCCCACTGAAGCTTTCTTT
.	TRBJ1-3	16	TRBV11-2	.	CASSLNQGTSGNTIYF	TGTGCCAGCAGCTTAAATCAGGGCACCTCTGGAAACACCATATATTTT
TRBD2	TRBJ2-7	15	TRBV7-9	.	CASSLTAGLIYEQYF	TGTGCCAGCAGCTTAACCGCGGGACTAATCTACGAGCAGTACTTC
TRBD1	TRBJ2-1	13	TRBV29-1	.	CSVERDSHNEQFF	TGCAGCGTTGAAAGGGACAGCCACAATGAGCAGTTCTTC
TRBD2	TRBJ2-7	15	TRBV5-1	.	CASSLEAGRTYEQYF	TGCGCCAGCAGCTTGGAAGCGGGAAGGACCTACGAGCAGTACTTC
.	TRBJ1-1	17	TRBV4-2	.	CASSQAVGRPSSPEAFF	TGTGCCAGCAGCCAAGCGGTGGGCCGTCCAAGCTCCCCTGAAGCTTTCTTT
TRBD1	TRBJ2-7	12	TRBV29-1	.	CSVAGQAYEQYF	TGCAGCGTTGCGGGACAGGCCTACGAGCAGTACTTC
.	TRBJ2-7	15	TRBV9	few	CASSAGMAADYEQYF	TGTGCCAGCAGCGCGGGAATGGCGGCGGACTACGAGCAGTACTTC
.	TRBJ1-5	13	TRBV14	.	CASSQGNNQPQHF	TGTGCCAGCAGTCAGGGGAACAATCAGCCCCAGCATTTT
TRBD2	TRBJ2-3	16	TRBV7-2	few	CASSFPASGRADTQYF	TGTGCCAGCAGCTTCCCGGCTAGCGGGAGGGCAGATACGCAGTATTTT
.	TRBJ2-1	12	TRBV2	few	CASREGSNEQFF	TGTGCCAGCAGGGAGGGGAGCAATGAGCAGTTCTTC
TRBD2	TRBJ2-1	16	TRBV2	few	CASRGPGTSTYNEQFF	TGTGCCAGCAGGGGTCCCGGGACTAGCACATACAATGAGCAGTTCTTC
.	TRBJ2-2	14	TRBV7-7	.	CASSPSGNTGELFF	TGTGCTAGCAGCCCGAGCGGAAACACCGGGGAGCTGTTTTTT
TRBD1	TRBJ1-3	14	TRBV30	.	CACPDRGSGNTIYF	TGTGCCTGCCCCGACAGGGGCTCTGGAAACACCATATATTTT
TRBD1	TRBJ1-2	14	TRBV28	.	CASSLGTAVYGYTF	TGTGCCAGCAGTTTGGGGACAGCGGTCTATGGCTACACCTTC